Shown below are 23 T cell receptor beta chains from a single sample sequenced in a study of blood T cell repertoires in COVID-19. Clones were read by immunoSEQ multiplex PCR, and TCRdb kept only the in-frame ones, dropping some. Of fewer than 90,000 clones listed, 88% are singletons. The sequenced material came from peripheral blood. The receptors stem from a human donor in a cohort sampled during active COVID-19.

This clone came up once. J is TRBJ1-1 and V is TRBV27; 7 bases map to TRBD1. V shed 5 bases, J shed 9 bases, and the junction held 6 bases outside the gene matches. This CDR3 has 12 amino acids. Germline CDR1 MNHEY, CDR2 SMNVEV (reference sequence). The CDR3 loop reads CASSPLTGQAFF. Written as DNA, the CDR3 is TGTGCCAGCAGTCCGCTGACAGGGCAAGCTTTCTTT.

This clone has just one count. The V and J genes are TRBV19 and TRBJ1-3, with 7 bases matching TRBD1. The CDR3 runs to 15 residues. The V gene's germline CDR1 is LNHDA and CDR2 SQIVND (reference sequence). Losses at the gene ends were 3 bases for V and 1 base for J; bases not matched to a gene: 3. The CDR3 region has the DNA TGTGCCAGTAGTATGACAGGGACTTCTGGAAACACCATATATTTT. It is translated as CASSMTGTSGNTIYF.

V gene TRBV9 combines with J gene TRBJ2-1; possible D gene TRBD1, 6 bases. Trimming took 0 bases from V and 0 from J, leaving 10 bases between them. Germline V gene data show CDR1 as SGDLS and CDR2 as YYNGEE. The CDR3 covers 16 residues. In DNA, the CDR3 is TGTGCCAGCAGCGTAGAGCTAGGGGGCTCCTACAATGAGCAGTTCTTC. Translation: CASSVELGGSYNEQFF.

The V call is TRBV19, the J call TRBJ2-5, with 7 bases that match TRBD1. The CDR3 spans 13 residues. Germline CDR1 LNHDA, CDR2 SQIVND (reference sequence). The ends lost 3 bases at V and 2 bases at J; junction bases unmatched: 0. CDR3 loop: CASSMGQQETQYF. CDR3 nucleotides: TGTGCCAGTAGTATGGGACAGCAAGAGACCCAGTACTTC.

This sequence joins TRBV6-1 and TRBJ2-6; D is undetermined. This CDR3 is 15 amino acids long. CDR1 and CDR2 from the germline V gene are MNHNS and SASEGT. V lost 1 base and J 1 base, leaving 5 bases between the germline ends. CDR3 residues: CASSEGRSGANVLTF. The CDR3 DNA reads TGTGCCAGCAGTGAAGGTAGATCTGGGGCCAACGTCCTGACTTTC.

The V gene is TRBV12-3 or TRBV12-4, the J gene TRBJ2-1; D is undetermined. The CDR3 spans 12 residues. The germline V and J ends were trimmed by 5 bases and 6 bases, with 8 bases remaining between them. CDR3 sequence (DNA): TGTGCCAGCAGTACTGGTGGCAATGAGCAGTTCTTC. This gives the protein CASSTGGNEQFF.

The chain carries TRBV18 and TRBJ2-3; TRBD1 is a possible D gene (6 bases). This CDR3 contains 17 residues. The V and J ends lost 2 bases and 4 bases respectively, with 19 bases between them. From germline, CDR1 is KGHSH and CDR2 LQKENI. CDR3 residues: CASSPFQGSGPADTQYF. The CDR3 DNA reads TGTGCCAGCTCACCATTTCAGGGGTCGGGTCCAGCAGATACGCAGTATTTT. Full variable domain (rest looked up from reference TRBV18 and TRBJ2-3): NAGVMQNPRHLVRRRGQEARLRCSPMKGHSHVYWYRQLPEEGLKFMVYLQKENIIDESGMPKERFSAEFPKEGPSILRIQQVVRGDSAAYFCASSPFQGSGPADTQYFGPGTRLTVL.

The table lists this clone with a count of one. The V gene is TRBV18, the J gene TRBJ2-5; the D is unclear. The V gene lost 3 bases and the J gene lost 5 bases, with 13 bases spanning the gap. Germline loops: CDR1 KGHSH, CDR2 LQKENI. The CDR3 consists of 14 residues. The CDR3 DNA sequence: TGTGCCAGCTCACCGGTAGAGCGTGGGGAGACCCAGTACTTC. It encodes CASSPVERGETQYF.

The V gene is TRBV11-2, the J gene TRBJ2-1; D not resolved. V lost 3 bases and J lost 3, with 15 bases in between. Germline V gives CDR1 SGHAT, CDR2 FQNNGV. The length of the CDR3 is 16 residues. The CDR3 DNA reads TGTGCCAGCAGCTTTAGGTTAGCTCAGAGCTACAATGAGCAGTTCTTC. Its protein product is CASSFRLAQSYNEQFF. Full variable domain (remainder filled in from reference TRBV11-2 and TRBJ2-1): EAGVAQSPRYKIIEKRQSVAFWCNPISGHATLYWYQQILGQGPKLLIQFQNNGVVDDSQLPKDRFSAERLKGVDSTLKIQPAKLEDSAVYLCASSFRLAQSYNEQFFGPGTRLTVL.

The chain is built from TRBV19 and TRBJ2-7, with 7 nucleotides matching TRBD1. CDR3 length: 13 residues. Trimming at V came to 4 bases and at J to 6 bases, leaving 6 bases not matched to a gene. Looked up from germline, CDR1 is LNHDA and CDR2 is SQIVND (reference sequence). Here the CDR3 DNA reads TGTGCCAGTAGTACCCCGACAGGGTCCGAGCAGTACTTC. Amino acids: CASSTPTGSEQYF. Full variable domain (outside the CDR3, taken from reference TRBV19 and TRBJ2-7): DGGITQSPKYLFRKEGQNVTLSCEQNLNHDAMYWYRQDPGQGLRLIYYSQIVNDFQKGDIAEGYSVSREKKESFPLTVTSAQKNPTAFYLCASSTPTGSEQYFGPGTRLTVT.

V is TRBV5-4 and J is TRBJ1-2, with 7 nucleotides matching TRBD1. Germline CDR1 and CDR2: SGHNT and YYREEE (reference sequence). CDR3 length: 17 residues. The junction had 14 bases not matched to a gene; V was cut back by 0 bases and J by 6 bases. In DNA form, the CDR3 reads TGTGCCAGCAGCTTGGATGCCGCCCAGGGGGGAGTAAATGGCTACACCTTC. Its translation: CASSLDAAQGGVNGYTF.

This chain connects TRBV7-3 to TRBJ2-2, with D maybe TRBD2 (6 bases). V was cut by 2 bases and J by 2 bases, with 9 bases left in between. Germline assignment: CDR1 SGHTA and CDR2 FQGTGA. The CDR3 runs 15 residues. The CDR3 loop reads CASSLAGPNTGELFF. The CDR3 coding sequence is TGTGCCAGCAGCTTAGCGGGACCAAACACCGGGGAGCTGTTTTTT.

This clone was observed once. The chain joins TRBV28 to TRBJ2-4; the D is unclear. Germline values: CDR1 MDHEN, CDR2 SYDVKM. V shed 10 bases and J shed 3 bases, with 13 bases lying between them. The CDR3 is 13 residues long. CDR3 protein: CATYLAGKNIQYF. The CDR3 DNA reads TGTGCCACCTACCTGGCAGGCAAAAACATTCAGTACTTC. Full variable domain (remainder filled in from reference TRBV28 and TRBJ2-4): DVKVTQSSRYLVKRTGEKVFLECVQDMDHENMFWYRQDPGLGLRLIYFSYDVKMKEKGDIPEGYSVSREKKERFSLILESASTNQTSMYLCATYLAGKNIQYFGAGTRLSVL.

This chain connects TRBV11-3 to TRBJ2-3; D may be TRBD2 (5 bases). The V gene lost 1 base and the J gene lost 6 bases, with 14 bases spanning the gap. The CDR3 length is 15 residues. The germline V gene encodes CDR1 SGHNT and CDR2 YENEEA. For the CDR3, the DNA is TGTGCCAGCAGCTTAGGGGCGGTTCAGCGGGATACGCAGTATTTT. It codes for CASSLGAVQRDTQYF.

The J gene is TRBJ2-6, the V gene TRBV30; maybe TRBD2 (5 bases). Germline V CDR1 and CDR2: GTSNPN, SVGIG (reference sequence). This CDR3 region has 18 residues. V dropped 0 bases and J dropped 0 bases, with 15 bases sitting between them. The CDR3 region has the DNA TGTGCCTGGAGTGTACGTAGGACTCTCAGCTCTGGGGCCAACGTCCTGACTTTC. Amino acids: CAWSVRRTLSSGANVLTF.

The chain carries TRBV27 and TRBJ1-1; 8 bases align to TRBD1. V trimming: 4 bases; J trimming: 3 bases; junction bases outside the gene matches: 4. Germline V gene data show CDR1 as MNHEY and CDR2 as SMNVEV (reference sequence). The CDR3 spans 14 residues. The CDR3 sequence: CASSSGQGHTEAFF. The CDR3 region has the DNA TGTGCCAGCAGTTCCGGACAGGGTCACACTGAAGCTTTCTTT.

This chain uses TRBV18 with TRBJ1-5, with a possible D match to TRBD1 (6 bases). The germline V and J ends were trimmed by 2 bases and 1 base, with 6 bases remaining between them. Looked up from germline, CDR1 is KGHSH and CDR2 is LQKENI. The CDR3 runs to 14 residues. CDR3 amino acids: CASSPGQSNQPQHF. The CDR3 nucleotides read TGTGCCAGCTCACCAGGACAGAGCAATCAGCCCCAGCATTTT.

This clone has a handful of counts. J is TRBJ2-1 and V is TRBV11-3; D ambiguous. The CDR3 length is 13 residues. V gave up 4 bases and J gave up 0 bases, with 4 bases separating them. Per germline, CDR1 SGHNT and CDR2 YENEEA. CDR3 bases: TGTGCCAGCAGCTCCTCCTCCTACAATGAGCAGTTCTTC. Its protein product is CASSSSSYNEQFF.

The CDR3 loop reads CASTGTANSPLHF. In nucleotides, the CDR3 is TGTGCCAGCACCGGGACAGCTAATTCACCCCTCCACTTT. V gene TRBV27 combines with J gene TRBJ1-6; 7 bases line up with TRBD1. Germline-derived CDR1 and CDR2 are MNHEY and SMNVEV (reference sequence). This CDR3 contains 13 residues. Unmatched junction bases numbered 3, after V lost 7 bases and J lost 6 bases.

The rearrangement uses TRBV21-1 and TRBJ2-1; the table's D call of TRBD2 was not tested on the DNA. TRBV21-1 is tagged as a pseudogene. The CDR3 is 14 amino acids. CDR3 sequence reads: CASSRGGLANEQFF. The CDR3 coding sequence is TGTGCCAGCAGCAGGGGGGGACTAGCGAATGAGCAGTTCTTC.

The chain couples TRBV4-2 to TRBJ2-2; 11 bases are shared with TRBD2. J lost 4 bases, V lost 0 bases, and 7 bases had no gene match. The length of the CDR3 is 18 residues. The germline V gene encodes CDR1 LGHNA and CDR2 YNFKEQ. The CDR3 DNA is TGTGCCAGCAGCCAAGACACTAGCGGGAGTTGGGGCACCGGGGAGCTGTTTTTT. Its protein is CASSQDTSGSWGTGELFF.

This sequence joins TRBV10-1 and TRBJ2-1, with 10 bases matching TRBD1. Germline CDR1 WNHNN, CDR2 SYGVQD (reference sequence). There are 16 residues in the CDR3. V lost 0 bases and J lost 8; bases outside the gene matches: 7. As DNA, the CDR3 is TGCGCCAGCAGTGAGTCGTTTCGGACAGGGGGAGATGAGCAGTTCTTC. It encodes CASSESFRTGGDEQFF.

This clone has a single count. The chain recombines TRBV7-8 with TRBJ2-2; D unclear. The length of the CDR3 is 14 residues. Trimming pared 6 bases from V and 5 bases from J, leaving 13 bases between. Germline assignment: CDR1 SGHVS and CDR2 FQNEAQ. The CDR3 nucleotides read TGTGCCAGCAGACCAAAGGCGGATACCGGGGAGCTGTTTTTT. Protein: CASRPKADTGELFF.